The source of this T cell receptor (beta chain) is a study of blood T cell repertoires in COVID-19 (dated by TCRdb to about 2020). About the investigation overall: The collaborator samples originated in the United States, Italy and Spain and spanned the acute and convalescent phases of COVID-19. Deeply sampled blood TCRbeta repertoires from subjects exposed to, actively infected with, or recovered from COVID-19 were included in the dataset. HLA class I and class II types, where available, came from metadata supplied by the sample provider rather than from assay-based typing. The repertoires were released in a freely available public database intended as a resource for research on the immune response to SARS-CoV-2. Sample metadata almost always included a de-identified subject ID, COVID-19 status, age in years and sex. The samples were drawn from the first 160 participants of the ongoing ImmuneRACE study and from roughly 1,300 subjects provided by 6 global collaborators. The prospective study material was composed of cDNA or gDNA derived from T cells, B-cell-depleted T cells, or PBMCs.

The germline V gene (reference sequence) sets CDR1 to WNHNN and CDR2 to SYGVQD. Inclusive of the bounding cysteine and phenylalanine, the CDR3 is 13 residues long. The only DNA kept is the CDR3, 39 bases in frame from the first base. Trimming removed 6 bases from V and 4 bases from J, leaving 12 bases between the germline ends. As concerns this clone: Its antigen remains undetermined. Per-nucleotide qualities are absent, and no much larger clonotype sits a single base away.

Findings and caveats that apply to the study as a whole: The quantity of clinical and demographic metadata differed by source and by participant and was supplied without curation.

The collaborating institutions used their own protocols to collect whole blood in K2EDTA tubes. Collaborator samples were shipped for TCRbeta analysis as frozen whole blood, isolated PBMCs, or DNA extracted from either sample type. TCRbeta CDR3 regions were amplified from genomic DNA using the immunoSEQ Assay, a bias-controlled multiplex PCR. The original methods were these. Nucleated cell counts per sample were estimated from amplification of reference gene primers within the assay. Sequence reads were collapsed and filtered to measure the absolute abundance of every unique TCRbeta CDR3 rearrangement. For each sample, productive Simpson clonality was calculated by taking the square root of Simpson's diversity index across productive rearrangements. TCRdb took over this immuneACCESS table, retaining in-frame rearrangements with V and J assigned. Such tables are incomplete; in checked studies, under half of the missing clones stem from an unresolved V gene, and the remainder is unexplained. The V and J calls and the clone size are those of that table, but D and trimming were determined from the DNA. Recorded for this sample are around 300,000 clones; 86% of them occurred a single time. The ten largest clones take up around 2.9% of the sample.

The chain joins TRBV10-1 to TRBJ1-2; D gene: possibly TRBD1, on 6 matching bases. Sequencing used peripheral blood. This TCR was recovered from a woman aged 30 to 39 with active or convalescent COVID-19. The DNA reads as follows: TGCGCCAGCAGCCGGGACACATCCTATGGCTACACCTTC. This sequence encodes CASSRDTSYGYTF.